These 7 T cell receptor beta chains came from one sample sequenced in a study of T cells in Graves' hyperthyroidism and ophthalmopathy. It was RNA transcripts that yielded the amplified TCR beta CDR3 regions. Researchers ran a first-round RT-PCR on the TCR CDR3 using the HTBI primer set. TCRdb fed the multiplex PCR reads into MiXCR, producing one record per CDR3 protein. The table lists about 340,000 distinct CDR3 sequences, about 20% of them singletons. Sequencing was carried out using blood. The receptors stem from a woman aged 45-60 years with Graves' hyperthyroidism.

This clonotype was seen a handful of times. The CDR3 nucleotides read TGTGCCAGCAGCTCGTATCCGAAGTGGGGGACAGGCTATCAGCCAACTAATGAAAAACTGTTTTTT. Translated: CASSSYPKWGTGYQPTNEKLFF. The chain links TRBV5-6 to TRBJ1-4; 8 bases match TRBD1. The J segment lost 0 bases and the V segment lost 3 bases, leaving 22 bases of the junction unmatched. The length of the CDR3 is 22 residues. Germline V CDR1 and CDR2: SGHDT, YYEEEE.

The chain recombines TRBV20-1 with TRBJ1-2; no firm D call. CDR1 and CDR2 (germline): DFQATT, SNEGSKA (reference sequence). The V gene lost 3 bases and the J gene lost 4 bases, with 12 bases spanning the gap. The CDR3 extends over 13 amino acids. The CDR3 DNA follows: TGCAGTGCTAGCGCAGAGGTCCCCTATGGCTACACCTTC. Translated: CSASAEVPYGYTF.

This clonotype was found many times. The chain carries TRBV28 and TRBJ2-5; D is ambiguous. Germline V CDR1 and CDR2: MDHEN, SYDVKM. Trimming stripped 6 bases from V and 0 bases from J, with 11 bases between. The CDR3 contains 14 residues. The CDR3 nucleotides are TGTGCCAGCAGCCCGACTGGGTACCAAGAGACCCAGTACTTC. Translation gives CASSPTGYQETQYF.

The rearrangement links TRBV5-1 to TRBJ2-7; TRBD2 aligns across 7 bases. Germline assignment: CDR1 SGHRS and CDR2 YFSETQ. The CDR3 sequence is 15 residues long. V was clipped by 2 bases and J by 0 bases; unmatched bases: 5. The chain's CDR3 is CASSLYGGNSYEQYV. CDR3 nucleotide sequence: TGCGCCAGCAGCTTATACGGGGGGAACTCCTACGAGCAGTACGTC.

The CDR3 bases are TGTGCCAGCAGCCAAGGTTGGGGGGAACGGCATATTCCCCCCTCACCCCTCCACTTT. It translates to CASSQGWGERHIPPSPLHF. The chain recombines TRBV3-1 with TRBJ1-6; possibly TRBD1 for D (5 bases). V dropped 1 base and J dropped 10 bases, with 26 bases sitting between them. The CDR3 is 19 residues long. The germline V gene has CDR1 LGHDT and CDR2 YNNKEL (reference sequence).

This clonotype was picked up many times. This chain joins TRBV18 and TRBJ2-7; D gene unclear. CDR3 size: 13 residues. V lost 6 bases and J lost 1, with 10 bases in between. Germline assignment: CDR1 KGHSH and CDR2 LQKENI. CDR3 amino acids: CASSSGPSYEQYF. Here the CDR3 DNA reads TGTGCCAGCTCGTCCGGGCCATCCTACGAGCAGTACTTC. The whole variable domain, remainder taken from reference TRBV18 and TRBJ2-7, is NAGVMQNPRHLVRRRGQEARLRCSPMKGHSHVYWYRQLPEEGLKFMVYLQKENIIDESGMPKERFSAEFPKEGPSILRIQQVVRGDSAAYFCASSSGPSYEQYFGPGTRLTVT.

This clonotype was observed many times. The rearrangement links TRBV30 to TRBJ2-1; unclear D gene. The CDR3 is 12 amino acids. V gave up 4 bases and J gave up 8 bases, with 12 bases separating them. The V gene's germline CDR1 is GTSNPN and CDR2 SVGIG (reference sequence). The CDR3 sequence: CAWTSLGHEQFF. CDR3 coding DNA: TGTGCCTGGACCTCCCTGGGCCATGAGCAGTTCTTC.